This entry lists 16 T cell receptor beta chains sequenced from one sample in a study of T cells in Graves' hyperthyroidism and ophthalmopathy. TCR beta CDR3 regions were amplified from RNA transcripts. Researchers ran a first-round RT-PCR on the TCR CDR3 using the HTBI primer set. TCRdb redid the calling of the multiplex PCR reads with MiXCR, one entry per CDR3 protein. The sample shows roughly 580,000 distinct CDR3 sequences, 40% to 55% of them seen only once. The sequencing sample was made of peripheral blood or thyroid tissue (not recorded which). These receptors originate from a woman under 30 with Graves' hyperthyroidism.

This clonotype appeared a single time. The chain recombines TRBV20-1 with TRBJ2-5, with 9 positions matching TRBD2. V lost 2 bases and J lost 4; bases outside the gene matches: 8. CDR3 length equals 15 residues. Germline V gives CDR1 DFQATT, CDR2 SNEGSKA (reference sequence). CDR3: CSARIGAGGVETQYF. CDR3 nucleotide sequence: TGCAGTGCTAGAATTGGAGCGGGAGGAGTAGAGACCCAGTACTTC.

The chain links TRBV11-2 to TRBJ1-6; D might be TRBD1 (5 bases). Looked up from germline, CDR1 is SGHAT and CDR2 is FQNNGV. Trimming took 5 bases from V and 10 from J, leaving 15 bases between them. There are 14 residues in the CDR3. The CDR3 loop reads CASSVSRDVSPLHF. In DNA, the CDR3 is TGTGCCAGCAGCGTCAGCCGGGACGTCTCACCCCTCCACTTT.

The chain employs TRBV2 and TRBJ2-7; no firm D call. The germline V gene encodes CDR1 SNHLY and CDR2 FYNNEI. V was clipped by 1 base and J by 7 bases, with 20 bases between them. The CDR3 has 16 residues. The DNA for the CDR3 is TGTGCCAGCAGTGAAGGATCGGGTGTCTCCTACAATGAGCAGTACTTC. This codes for CASSEGSGVSYNEQYF.

This clonotype was seen a handful of times. The chain joins TRBV9 to TRBJ2-7, with D unresolved. The length of the CDR3 is 14 residues. CDR1 and CDR2 from the germline V gene are SGDLS and YYNGEE. Trimming took 4 bases from V and 0 from J, leaving 11 bases between them. For the CDR3, the DNA is TGTGCCAGCAGCCCAGCGCTCGTCTCCTACGAGCAGTACTTC. Its protein is CASSPALVSYEQYF.

This chain uses TRBV7-2 with TRBJ2-7, with a possible D match to TRBD1 (6 bases). CDR1 is SGHTA, CDR2 FQGNSA, per germline. V lost 1 base, J lost 3 bases, and 13 bases lay in between. The CDR3 totals 15 residues. The CDR3, as DNA: TGTGCCAGCAGCTTAGTGGACAGCGAGAACTACGAGCAGTACTTC. This codes for CASSLVDSENYEQYF. The entire variable domain, with the rest obtained from reference TRBV7-2 and TRBJ2-7, is as follows: GAGVSQSPSNKVTEKGKDVELRCDPISGHTALYWYRQSLGQGLEFLIYFQGNSAPDKSGLPSDRFSAERTGGSVSTLTIQRTQQEDSAVYLCASSLVDSENYEQYFGPGTRLTVT.

There are many counts of this clonotype. The chain links TRBV9 to TRBJ1-2; D unclear. V was clipped by 0 bases and J by 8 bases, with 11 bases between them. The CDR3 runs 13 residues. CDR1 and CDR2 from the germline V gene are SGDLS and YYNGEE. CDR3 amino acids: CASSVALLDGYTF. CDR3 sequence (DNA): TGTGCCAGCAGCGTAGCCCTCCTCGACGGCTACACCTTC.

Worth noting for this clonotype: The CDR3 end shows no conserved phenylalanine or tryptophan, and so a read error is likely. This chain connects TRBV6-1 to TRBJ2-2; perhaps TRBD1 as D (6 bases). V was trimmed by 6 bases and J by 5 bases, leaving 10 bases between them. This CDR3 region has 13 residues. From germline, CDR1 is MNHNS and CDR2 SASEGT. The CDR3 sequence: CASSARGTGELFL. The CDR3 nucleotides are TGTGCCAGCAGCGCCAGGGGAACCGGGGAGCTGTTTCTT.

The chain uses TRBV2 and TRBJ2-2; 7 bases agree with TRBD2. CDR3 length: 17 residues. J gave up 4 bases and V 5 bases, and 13 bases lay outside the gene matches. Germline V gene data show CDR1 as SNHLY and CDR2 as FYNNEI. CDR3 bases: TGTGCCAGCAGTCACCCCGGCGGGGGTGGCGGCACCGGGGAGCTGTTTTTT. Residues: CASSHPGGGGGTGELFF.

The chain combines TRBV29-1 with TRBJ1-1, with 8 nucleotides matching TRBD1. V shed 5 bases and J 5 bases; nucleotides not matched to a gene: 7. This CDR3 comprises 13 residues. Germline V gives CDR1 SQVTM, CDR2 ANQGSEA. The CDR3 DNA follows: TGCAGCGTTCGGACAGGGAAGGAGACTGAAGCTTTCTTT. It codes for CSVRTGKETEAFF.

The chain links TRBV7-9 to TRBJ2-3; the D gene is possibly TRBD2 (7 bases). Germline V CDR1 and CDR2: SEHNR, FQNEAQ (reference sequence). V shed 7 bases and J shed 6 bases, with 14 bases lying between them. The CDR3 is 13 amino acids. The CDR3 spells CASTSGGRDTQYF. CDR3 sequence (DNA): TGTGCCAGCACCTCCGGGGGGCGTGATACGCAGTATTTT.

The rearrangement links TRBV6-5 to TRBJ1-4; D is undetermined. The germline CDR1 and CDR2 sequences are MNHEY and SVGAGI. The CDR3 is 15 residues long. Deletions cut 3 bases from V and 6 bases from J, with 14 bases between. The CDR3 here is CASSYRGSGYEKLFF. CDR3 nucleotide sequence: TGTGCCAGCAGTTATCGTGGGTCAGGATATGAAAAACTGTTTTTT.

To note about this clonotype: A much larger clone is a single base away; this may be a read error. The gene calls are TRBV25-1 and TRBJ2-2; TRBD2 aligns across 7 bases. J was trimmed by 6 bases and V by 10 bases; bases with no gene match: 11. Germline V gene sequence: CDR1 MGHDK, CDR2 SYGVNS. This CDR3 is built from 14 residues. The CDR3 sequence: CATGGGRVAGELFF. DNA for the CDR3: TGTGCCACGGGTGGCGGGAGAGTCGCCGGGGAGCTGTTTTTT.

This sequence joins TRBV7-2 and TRBJ1-2; 9 nucleotides match TRBD1. The CDR3 has 14 amino acids. The germline V gene encodes CDR1 SGHTA and CDR2 FQGNSA. V was pared by 5 bases and J by 8 bases, with 9 bases of the junction left unmatched. The CDR3 DNA reads as TGTGCCAGCAGCACTCCCCGGGACAGGGACGGCTACACCTTC. It yields the protein CASSTPRDRDGYTF.

This clonotype has more than one count but fewer than ten. The rearrangement joins TRBV11-3 to TRBJ2-5; D might be TRBD1 or TRBD2, each matching 5 bases. V was trimmed by 1 base and J by 9 bases, leaving 15 bases between them. The CDR3 length is 14 residues. Germline V CDR1 and CDR2: SGHNT, YENEEA. In DNA form, the CDR3 reads TGTGCCAGCAGCTTAGGGGGCTCAGTGGAGGCCCAGTACTTC. Protein sequence: CASSLGGSVEAQYF.

This clonotype was seen a single time. The V and J genes are TRBV24-1 and TRBJ1-5, with 11 bases fitting TRBD1. J was trimmed by 11 bases and V by 5 bases; bases with no gene match: 4. The CDR3 has 13 residues. Germline CDR1 and CDR2: KGHDR and SFDVKD. CDR3 loop: CATSAPGQGAQHF. DNA for the CDR3: TGTGCCACCAGTGCCCCGGGACAGGGGGCCCAGCATTTT.

This clonotype was observed a handful of times. The chain is built from TRBV5-1 and TRBJ2-7; TRBD2 might be the D (5 bases). The CDR3 is 13 residues long. CDR1 and CDR2 from the germline V gene are SGHRS and YFSETQ. Trimming pared 0 bases from V and 4 bases from J, leaving 8 bases between. The CDR3 protein is CASSLDPGYEQYF. CDR3 DNA sequence: TGCGCCAGCAGCTTGGACCCGGGGTACGAGCAGTACTTC. The complete variable domain, with remaining parts taken from reference TRBV5-1 and TRBJ2-7, reads KAGVTQTPRYLIKTRGQQVTLSCSPISGHRSVSWYQQTPGQGLQFLFEYFSETQRNKGNFPGRFSGRQFSNSRSEMNVSTLELGDSALYLCASSLDPGYEQYFGPGTRLTVT.